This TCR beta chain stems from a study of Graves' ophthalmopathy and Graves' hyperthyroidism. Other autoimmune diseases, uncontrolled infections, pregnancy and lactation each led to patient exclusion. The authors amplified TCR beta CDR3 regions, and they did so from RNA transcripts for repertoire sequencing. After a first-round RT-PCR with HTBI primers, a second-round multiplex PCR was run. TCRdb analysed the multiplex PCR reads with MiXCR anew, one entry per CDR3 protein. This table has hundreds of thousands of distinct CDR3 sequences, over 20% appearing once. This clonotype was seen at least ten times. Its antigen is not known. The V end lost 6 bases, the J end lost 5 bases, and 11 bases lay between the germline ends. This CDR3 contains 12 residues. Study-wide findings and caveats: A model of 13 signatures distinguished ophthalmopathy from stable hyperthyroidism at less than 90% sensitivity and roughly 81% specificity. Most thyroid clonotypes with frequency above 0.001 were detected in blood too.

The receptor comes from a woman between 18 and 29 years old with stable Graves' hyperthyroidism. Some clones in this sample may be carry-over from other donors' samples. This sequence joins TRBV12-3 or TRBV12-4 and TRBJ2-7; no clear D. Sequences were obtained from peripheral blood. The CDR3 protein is CASRAGLHEQYF. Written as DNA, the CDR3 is TGTGCCAGCAGGGCTGGGCTCCACGAGCAGTACTTC.